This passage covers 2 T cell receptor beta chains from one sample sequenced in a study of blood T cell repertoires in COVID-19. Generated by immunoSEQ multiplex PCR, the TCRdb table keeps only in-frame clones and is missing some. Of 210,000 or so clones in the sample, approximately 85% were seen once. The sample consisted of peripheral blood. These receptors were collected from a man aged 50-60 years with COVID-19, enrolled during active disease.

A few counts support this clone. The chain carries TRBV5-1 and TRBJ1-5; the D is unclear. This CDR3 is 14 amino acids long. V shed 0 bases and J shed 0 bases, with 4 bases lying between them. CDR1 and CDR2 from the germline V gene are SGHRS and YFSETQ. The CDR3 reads CASSLDSSNQPQHF. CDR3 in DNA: TGCGCCAGCAGCTTGGATAGTAGCAATCAGCCCCAGCATTTT.

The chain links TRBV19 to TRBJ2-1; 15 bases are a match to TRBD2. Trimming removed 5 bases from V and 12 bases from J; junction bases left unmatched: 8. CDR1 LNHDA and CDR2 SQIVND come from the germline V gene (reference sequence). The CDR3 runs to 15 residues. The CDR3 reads CASSPGLAGGQGQFF. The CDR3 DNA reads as TGTGCCAGTAGTCCAGGACTAGCGGGGGGGCAGGGGCAGTTCTTC.